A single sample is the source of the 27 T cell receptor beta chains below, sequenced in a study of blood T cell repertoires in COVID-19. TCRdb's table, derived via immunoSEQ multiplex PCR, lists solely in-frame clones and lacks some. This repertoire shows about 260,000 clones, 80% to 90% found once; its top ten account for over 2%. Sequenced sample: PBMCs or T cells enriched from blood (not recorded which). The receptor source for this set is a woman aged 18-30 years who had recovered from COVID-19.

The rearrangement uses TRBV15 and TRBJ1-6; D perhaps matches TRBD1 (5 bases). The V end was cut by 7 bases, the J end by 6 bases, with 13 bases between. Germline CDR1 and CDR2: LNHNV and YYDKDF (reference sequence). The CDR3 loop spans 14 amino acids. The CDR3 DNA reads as TGTGCCACCACCTCGACAGCAACTAATTCACCCCTCCACTTT. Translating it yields CATTSTATNSPLHF.

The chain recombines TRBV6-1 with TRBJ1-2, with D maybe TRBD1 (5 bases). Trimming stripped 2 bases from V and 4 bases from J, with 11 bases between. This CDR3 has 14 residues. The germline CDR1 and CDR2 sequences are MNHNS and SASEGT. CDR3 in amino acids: CASSELTGTYGYTF. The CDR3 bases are TGTGCCAGCAGTGAACTTACAGGTACCTATGGCTACACCTTC.

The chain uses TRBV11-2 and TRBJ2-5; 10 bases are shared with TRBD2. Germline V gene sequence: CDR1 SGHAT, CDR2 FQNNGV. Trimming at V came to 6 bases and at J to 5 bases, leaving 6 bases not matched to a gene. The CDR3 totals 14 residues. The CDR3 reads CASSLGLAWETQYF. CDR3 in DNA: TGTGCCAGCAGTTTGGGACTAGCGTGGGAGACCCAGTACTTC.

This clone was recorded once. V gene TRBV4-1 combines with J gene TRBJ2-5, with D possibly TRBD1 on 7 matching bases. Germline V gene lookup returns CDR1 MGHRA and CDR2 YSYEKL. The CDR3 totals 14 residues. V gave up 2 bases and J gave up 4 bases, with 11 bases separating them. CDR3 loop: CASSQLQGGETQYF. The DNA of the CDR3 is TGCGCCAGCAGCCAACTCCAGGGGGGAGAGACCCAGTACTTC.

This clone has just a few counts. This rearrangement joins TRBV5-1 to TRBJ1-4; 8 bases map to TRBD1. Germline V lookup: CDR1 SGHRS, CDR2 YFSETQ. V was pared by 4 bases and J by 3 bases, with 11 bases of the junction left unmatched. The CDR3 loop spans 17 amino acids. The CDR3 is CASSTGTGGGANEKLFF. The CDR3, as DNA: TGCGCCAGCAGCACCGGGACAGGCGGGGGAGCTAATGAAAAACTGTTTTTT.

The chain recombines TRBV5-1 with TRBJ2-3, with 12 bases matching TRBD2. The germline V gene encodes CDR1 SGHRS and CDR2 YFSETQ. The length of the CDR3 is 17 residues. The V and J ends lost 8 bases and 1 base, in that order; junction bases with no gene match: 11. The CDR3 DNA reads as TGCGCCAGTGGGCTCGCTTCTAGCGGGGGGGGCACAGATACGCAGTATTTT. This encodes CASGLASSGGGTDTQYF. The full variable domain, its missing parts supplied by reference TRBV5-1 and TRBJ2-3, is KAGVTQTPRYLIKTRGQQVTLSCSPISGHRSVSWYQQTPGQGLQFLFEYFSETQRNKGNFPGRFSGRQFSNSRSEMNVSTLELGDSALYLCASGLASSGGGTDTQYFGPGTRLTVL.

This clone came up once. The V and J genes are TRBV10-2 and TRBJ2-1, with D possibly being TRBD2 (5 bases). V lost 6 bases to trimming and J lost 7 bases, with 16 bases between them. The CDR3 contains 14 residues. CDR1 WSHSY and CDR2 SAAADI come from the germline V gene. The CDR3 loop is CASRPGEGVNEQFF. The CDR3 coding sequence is TGCGCCAGCAGACCTGGTGAGGGAGTAAATGAGCAGTTCTTC.

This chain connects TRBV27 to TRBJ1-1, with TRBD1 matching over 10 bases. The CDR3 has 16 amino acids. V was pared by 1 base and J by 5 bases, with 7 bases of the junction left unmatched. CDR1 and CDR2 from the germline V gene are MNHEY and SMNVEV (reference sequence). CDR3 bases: TGTGCCAGCAGTTTATACCAGACAGGGGGCCATACTGAAGCTTTCTTT. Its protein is CASSLYQTGGHTEAFF.

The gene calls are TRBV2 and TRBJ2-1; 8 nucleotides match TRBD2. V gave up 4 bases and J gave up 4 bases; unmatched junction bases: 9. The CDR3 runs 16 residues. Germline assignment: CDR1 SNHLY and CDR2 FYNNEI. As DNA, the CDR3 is TGTGCCAGCAGTGCGGGGCGGGGGGAACTGTACAATGAGCAGTTCTTC. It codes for CASSAGRGELYNEQFF.

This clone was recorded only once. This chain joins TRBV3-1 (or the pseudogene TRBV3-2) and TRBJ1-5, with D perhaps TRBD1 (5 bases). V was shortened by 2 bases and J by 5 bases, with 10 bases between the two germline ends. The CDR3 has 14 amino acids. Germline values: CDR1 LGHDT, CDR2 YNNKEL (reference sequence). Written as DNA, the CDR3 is TGTGCCAGCAGCCAATTCACAGGCGATCAGCCCCAGCATTTT. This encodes CASSQFTGDQPQHF.

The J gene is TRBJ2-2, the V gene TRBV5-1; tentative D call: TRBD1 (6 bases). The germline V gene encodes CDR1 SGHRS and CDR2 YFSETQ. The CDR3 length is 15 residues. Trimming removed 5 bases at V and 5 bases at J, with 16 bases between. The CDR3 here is CASRSGTLLTGELFF. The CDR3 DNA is TGCGCCAGCAGATCCGGGACACTTCTTACCGGGGAGCTGTTTTTT.

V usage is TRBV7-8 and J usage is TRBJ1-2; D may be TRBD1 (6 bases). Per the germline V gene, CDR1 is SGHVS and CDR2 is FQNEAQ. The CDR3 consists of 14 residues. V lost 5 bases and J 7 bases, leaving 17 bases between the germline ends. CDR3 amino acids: CASSHGGGRLGYTF. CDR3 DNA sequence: TGTGCCAGCAGCCACGGGGGGGGGCGCCTTGGCTACACCTTC.

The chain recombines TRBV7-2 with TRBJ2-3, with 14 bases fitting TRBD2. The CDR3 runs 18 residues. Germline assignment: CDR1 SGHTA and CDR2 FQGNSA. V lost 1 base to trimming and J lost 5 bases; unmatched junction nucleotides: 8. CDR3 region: CASSLVAGTSGSLDTQYF. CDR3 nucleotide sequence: TGTGCCAGCAGCTTAGTCGCCGGGACTAGCGGGAGTTTAGATACGCAGTATTTT.

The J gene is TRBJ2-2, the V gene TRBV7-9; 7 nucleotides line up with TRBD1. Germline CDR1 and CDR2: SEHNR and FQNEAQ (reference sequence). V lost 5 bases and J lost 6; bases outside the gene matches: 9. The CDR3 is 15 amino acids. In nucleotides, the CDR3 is TGTGCCAGCAGCACCGGGACAGTAGGCCCCGGGGAGCTGTTTTTT. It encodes CASSTGTVGPGELFF.

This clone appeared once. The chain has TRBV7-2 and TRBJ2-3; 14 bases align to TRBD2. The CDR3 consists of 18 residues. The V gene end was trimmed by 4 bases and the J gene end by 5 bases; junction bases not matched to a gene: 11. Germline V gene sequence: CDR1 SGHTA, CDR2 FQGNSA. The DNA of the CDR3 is TGTGCCAGCAGCTCGATTGTCGGACTAGCGGGGGGTGGAGATACGCAGTATTTT. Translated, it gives CASSSIVGLAGGGDTQYF.

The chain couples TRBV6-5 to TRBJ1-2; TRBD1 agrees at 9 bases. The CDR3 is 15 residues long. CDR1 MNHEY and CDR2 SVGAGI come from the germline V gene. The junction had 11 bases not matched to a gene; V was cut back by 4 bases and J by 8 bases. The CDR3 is CASSFYPGQGEGYTF. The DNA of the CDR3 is TGTGCCAGCAGTTTTTACCCGGGACAGGGCGAGGGCTACACCTTC.

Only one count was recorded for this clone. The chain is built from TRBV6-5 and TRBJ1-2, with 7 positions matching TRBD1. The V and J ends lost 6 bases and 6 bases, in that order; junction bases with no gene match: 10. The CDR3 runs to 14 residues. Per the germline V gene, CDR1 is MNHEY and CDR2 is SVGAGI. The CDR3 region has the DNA TGTGCCAGCAGGGGGGAGACAGGGATCAATGGCTACACCTTC. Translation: CASRGETGINGYTF.

The CDR3 spells CASNWDPGTGISEAFF. The CDR3 nucleotides read TGTGCCAGTAATTGGGATCCCGGGACAGGTATTTCTGAAGCTTTCTTT. J is TRBJ1-1 and V is TRBV19, with TRBD1 matching over 8 bases. CDR3 length: 16 amino acids. Germline V gene sequence: CDR1 LNHDA, CDR2 SQIVND (reference sequence). V shed 7 bases, J shed 6 bases, and the junction held 16 bases outside the gene matches.

CDR3 protein: CASSRKQVNTEAFF. DNA for the CDR3: TGTGCCAGCAGTCGAAAACAAGTGAACACTGAAGCTTTCTTT. The chain combines TRBV6-5 with TRBJ1-1; D call uncertain. This CDR3 region has 14 residues. Trimming stripped 5 bases from V and 0 bases from J, with 10 bases between. Germline CDR1 and CDR2: MNHEY and SVGAGI.

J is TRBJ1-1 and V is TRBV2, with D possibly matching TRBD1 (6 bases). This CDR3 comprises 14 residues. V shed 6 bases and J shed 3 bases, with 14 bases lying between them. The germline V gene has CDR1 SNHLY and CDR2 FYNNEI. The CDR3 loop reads CASSLQGSDTEAFF. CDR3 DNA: TGTGCCAGCAGCCTCCAGGGGAGCGACACTGAAGCTTTCTTT.

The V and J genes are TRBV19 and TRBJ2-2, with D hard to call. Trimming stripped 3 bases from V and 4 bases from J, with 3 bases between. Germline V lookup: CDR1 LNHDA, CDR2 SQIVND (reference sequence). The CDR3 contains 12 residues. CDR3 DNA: TGTGCCAGTAGTATGGCCACCGGGGAGCTGTTTTTT. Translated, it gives CASSMATGELFF.

Written as DNA, the CDR3 is TGTGCCAGCAACGAGCGGGGGGGTAGCTCCTACGAGCAGTACTTC. Residues: CASNERGGSSYEQYF. V usage is TRBV13 and J usage is TRBJ2-7; 10 nucleotides align to TRBD2. CDR1 is PRHDT and CDR2 is FYEKMQ in the germline V gene (reference sequence). This CDR3 spans 15 amino acids. Trimming removed 7 bases from V and 0 bases from J; junction bases left unmatched: 6.

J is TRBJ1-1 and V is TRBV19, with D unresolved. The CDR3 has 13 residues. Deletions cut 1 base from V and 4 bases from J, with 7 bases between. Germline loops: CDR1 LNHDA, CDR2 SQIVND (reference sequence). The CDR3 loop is CASSIGAGTEAFF. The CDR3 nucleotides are TGTGCCAGTAGTATAGGGGCGGGCACTGAAGCTTTCTTT.

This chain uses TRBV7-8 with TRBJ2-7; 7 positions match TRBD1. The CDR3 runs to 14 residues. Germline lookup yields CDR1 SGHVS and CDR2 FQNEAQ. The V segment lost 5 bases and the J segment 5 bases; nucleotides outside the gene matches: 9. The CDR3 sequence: CASSPRTGPDEQYF. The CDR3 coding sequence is TGTGCCAGCAGCCCTCGGACAGGACCTGACGAGCAGTACTTC.

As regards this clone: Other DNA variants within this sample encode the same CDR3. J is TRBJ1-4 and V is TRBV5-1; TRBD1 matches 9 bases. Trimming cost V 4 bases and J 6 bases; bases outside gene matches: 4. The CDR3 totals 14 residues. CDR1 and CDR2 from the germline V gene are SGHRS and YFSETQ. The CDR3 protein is CASSLGTGYEKLFF. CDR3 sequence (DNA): TGCGCCAGCAGCCTCGGGACAGGGTATGAAAAACTGTTTTTT. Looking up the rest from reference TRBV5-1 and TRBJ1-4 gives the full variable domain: KAGVTQTPRYLIKTRGQQVTLSCSPISGHRSVSWYQQTPGQGLQFLFEYFSETQRNKGNFPGRFSGRQFSNSRSEMNVSTLELGDSALYLCASSLGTGYEKLFFGSGTQLSVL.

In nucleotides, the CDR3 is TGTGCCAGCAGATGGACAGGGGATAATTCACCCCTCCACTTT. Translated, it gives CASRWTGDNSPLHF. The V call is TRBV6-5, the J call TRBJ1-6; 9 bases are shared with TRBD1. V dropped 6 bases and J dropped 5; count of bases not matched to a gene: 2. Germline lookup yields CDR1 MNHEY and CDR2 SVGAGI. This CDR3 has 14 residues.

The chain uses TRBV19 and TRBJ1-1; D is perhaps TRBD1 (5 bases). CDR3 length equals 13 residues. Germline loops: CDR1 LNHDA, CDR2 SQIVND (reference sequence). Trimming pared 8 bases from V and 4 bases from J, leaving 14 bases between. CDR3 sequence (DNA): TGTGCCAGTGGGGTGCTCGGGGGCACTGAAGCTTTCTTT. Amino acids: CASGVLGGTEAFF. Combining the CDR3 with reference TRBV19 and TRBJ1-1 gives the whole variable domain DGGITQSPKYLFRKEGQNVTLSCEQNLNHDAMYWYRQDPGQGLRLIYYSQIVNDFQKGDIAEGYSVSREKKESFPLTVTSAQKNPTAFYLCASGVLGGTEAFFGQGTRLTVV.